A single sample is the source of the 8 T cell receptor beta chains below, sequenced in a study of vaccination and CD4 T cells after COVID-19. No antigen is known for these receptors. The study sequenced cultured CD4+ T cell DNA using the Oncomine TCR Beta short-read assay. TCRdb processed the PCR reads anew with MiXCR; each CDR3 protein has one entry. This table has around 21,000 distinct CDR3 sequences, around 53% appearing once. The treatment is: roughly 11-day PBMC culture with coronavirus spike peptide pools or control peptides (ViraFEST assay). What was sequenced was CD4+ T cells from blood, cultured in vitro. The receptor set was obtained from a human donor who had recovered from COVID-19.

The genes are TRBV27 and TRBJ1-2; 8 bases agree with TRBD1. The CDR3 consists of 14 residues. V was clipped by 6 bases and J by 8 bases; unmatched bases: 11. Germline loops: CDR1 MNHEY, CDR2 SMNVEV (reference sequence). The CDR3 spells CASRSRGHIGGYTF. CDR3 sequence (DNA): TGTGCCAGCAGGAGCAGGGGGCACATAGGGGGCTACACCTTC.

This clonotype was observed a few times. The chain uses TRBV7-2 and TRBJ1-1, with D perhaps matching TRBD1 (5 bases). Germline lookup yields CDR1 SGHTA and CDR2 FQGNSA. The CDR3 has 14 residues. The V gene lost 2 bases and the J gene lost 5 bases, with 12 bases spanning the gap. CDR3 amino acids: CASSLMGPGTEAFF. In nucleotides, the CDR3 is TGTGCCAGCAGCTTAATGGGGCCGGGGACTGAAGCTTTCTTT.

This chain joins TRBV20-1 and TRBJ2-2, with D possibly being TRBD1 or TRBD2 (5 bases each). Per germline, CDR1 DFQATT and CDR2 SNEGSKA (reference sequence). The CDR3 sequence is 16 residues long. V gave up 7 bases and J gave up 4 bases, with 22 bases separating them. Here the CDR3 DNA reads TGCAGTGTCCTAGTGGGGCCGACTACCGCCACCGGGGAGCTGTTTTTT. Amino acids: CSVLVGPTTATGELFF.

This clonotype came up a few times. CDR3 nucleotides: TGTGCCAGCAGTAAGCCCGGGACCGTCATCCAAGAGACCCAGTACTTC. Amino acid sequence: CASSKPGTVIQETQYF. The chain has TRBV6-1 and TRBJ2-5; D assignment may be TRBD1 or TRBD2 (5 bases each). V was trimmed by 5 bases and J by 1 base, leaving 17 bases between them. The CDR3 is 16 amino acids. CDR1 and CDR2 (germline): MNHNS, SASEGT.

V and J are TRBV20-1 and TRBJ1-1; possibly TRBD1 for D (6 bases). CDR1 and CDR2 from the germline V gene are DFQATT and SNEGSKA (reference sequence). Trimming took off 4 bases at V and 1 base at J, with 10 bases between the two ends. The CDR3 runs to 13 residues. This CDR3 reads CSAIGQSNTEAFF. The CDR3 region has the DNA TGCAGTGCTATAGGACAGTCGAACACTGAAGCTTTCTTT.

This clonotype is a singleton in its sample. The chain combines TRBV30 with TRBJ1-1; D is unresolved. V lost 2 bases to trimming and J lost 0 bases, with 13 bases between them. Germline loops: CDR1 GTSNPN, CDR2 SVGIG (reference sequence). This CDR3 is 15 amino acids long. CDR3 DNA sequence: TGTGCCTGGAGTCCCCGGAGTATCTTGAACACTGAAGCTTTCTTT. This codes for CAWSPRSILNTEAFF.

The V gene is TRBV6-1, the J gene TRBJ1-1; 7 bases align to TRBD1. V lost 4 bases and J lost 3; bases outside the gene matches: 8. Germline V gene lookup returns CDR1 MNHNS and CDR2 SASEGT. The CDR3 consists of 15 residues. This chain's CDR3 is CASSGPTGFDTEAFF. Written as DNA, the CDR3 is TGTGCCAGCAGTGGCCCGACAGGGTTTGACACTGAAGCTTTCTTT.

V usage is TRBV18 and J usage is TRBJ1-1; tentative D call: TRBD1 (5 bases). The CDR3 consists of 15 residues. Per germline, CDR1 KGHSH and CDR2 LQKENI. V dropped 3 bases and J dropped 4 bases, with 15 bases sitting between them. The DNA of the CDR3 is TGTGCCAGCTCACCGAGTCCCCCAGGGAGCACTGAAGCTTTCTTT. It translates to CASSPSPPGSTEAFF.